The 7 T cell receptor beta chains in this list originate from one sample, sequenced in a study of T cell responses to AZD1222 COVID-19 vaccine. Here immunoSEQ multiplex PCR was the method, and the copy in TCRdb shows in-frame clones only, minus some. The sample records about 180,000 clones, about nine tenths being singletons. The sequenced sample was peripheral blood, obtained 28 days after the second AZD1222 dose. The receptors here all came from an adult who received the AZD1222 COVID-19 vaccine.

This clone has at least ten counts. The chain employs TRBV5-1 and TRBJ1-6, with 7 bases that match TRBD1. The length of the CDR3 is 16 residues. The ends lost 4 bases at V and 3 bases at J; junction bases unmatched: 7. Germline values: CDR1 SGHRS, CDR2 YFSETQ. For the CDR3, the DNA is TGCGCCAGCAGCCCTCGACAGGGAGGCTATAATTCACCCCTCCACTTT. Translated, it gives CASSPRQGGYNSPLHF.

This rearrangement joins TRBV5-3 to TRBJ2-4; D may be TRBD1 or TRBD2 (5 bases each). TRBV5-3 is an open reading frame, and its role is uncertain. V was trimmed by 4 bases and J by 4 bases, leaving 12 bases between them. The CDR3 length is 14 residues. For the CDR3, the DNA is TGTGCCAGAAGCCCTCCCAGGGAGAAAAACATTCAGTACTTC. This sequence encodes CARSPPREKNIQYF.

The rearrangement links TRBV10-2 to TRBJ1-4; D gene unclear. The CDR3 has 14 amino acids. CDR1 is WSHSY, CDR2 SAAADI, per germline. V lost 5 bases and J lost 2, with 9 bases in between. This CDR3 is CASSRTGTNEKLFF. For the CDR3, the DNA is TGCGCCAGCAGTCGGACTGGGACTAATGAAAAACTGTTTTTT.

This chain links TRBV7-3 with TRBJ1-4; possible D gene TRBD1, 5 bases. V was shortened by 2 bases and J by 3 bases, with 10 bases between the two germline ends. CDR1 and CDR2 (germline): SGHTA, FQGTGA. CDR3 length equals 15 residues. The CDR3: CASSLGGEANEKLFF. The CDR3 nucleotides read TGTGCCAGCAGCTTAGGAGGGGAGGCTAATGAAAAACTGTTTTTT.

Here the CDR3 DNA reads TGTGCCAGCAGTTCAGGACAGGGTGGGGAAAAACTGTTTTTT. Translation gives CASSSGQGGEKLFF. The rearrangement uses TRBV6-5 and TRBJ1-4; 8 bases are a match to TRBD1. The CDR3 is 14 amino acids. The germline V gene has CDR1 MNHEY and CDR2 SVGAGI. V lost 4 bases, J lost 8 bases, and 6 bases stayed unmatched.

The V call is TRBV6-2 or TRBV6-3, the J call TRBJ1-6, with a possible D match to TRBD1 (6 bases). The germline V gene encodes CDR1 MNHEY and CDR2 SVGEGT. The CDR3 is 14 residues long. Deletions cut 6 bases from V and 9 bases from J, with 15 bases between. CDR3 bases: TGTGCCAGCAGCCGGGACAACCGGCGTTCACCCCTCCACTTT. This gives the protein CASSRDNRRSPLHF.

The chain joins TRBV18 to TRBJ2-1; D perhaps matches TRBD1 (5 bases). Germline lookup yields CDR1 KGHSH and CDR2 LQKENI. V lost 3 bases and J lost 9, with 18 bases in between. The CDR3 totals 15 residues. The CDR3 nucleotides are TGTGCCAGCTCACCCTCGGCACGGACCCAGGGTGAGCAGTTCTTC. This gives the protein CASSPSARTQGEQFF.